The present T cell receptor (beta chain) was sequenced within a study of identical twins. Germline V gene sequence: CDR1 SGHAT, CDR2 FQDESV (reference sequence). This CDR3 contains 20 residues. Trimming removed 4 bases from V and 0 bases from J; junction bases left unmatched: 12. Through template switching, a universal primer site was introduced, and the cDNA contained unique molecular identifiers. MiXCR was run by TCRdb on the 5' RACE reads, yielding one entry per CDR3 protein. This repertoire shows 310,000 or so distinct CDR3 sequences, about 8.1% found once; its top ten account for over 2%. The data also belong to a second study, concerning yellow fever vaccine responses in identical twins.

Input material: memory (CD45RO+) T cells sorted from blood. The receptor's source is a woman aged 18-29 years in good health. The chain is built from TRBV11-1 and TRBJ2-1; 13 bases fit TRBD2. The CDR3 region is CASSSPPGLAGRSSYNEQFF. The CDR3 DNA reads TGTGCCAGCAGCTCACCTCCGGGACTAGCGGGACGGAGCTCCTACAATGAGCAGTTCTTC. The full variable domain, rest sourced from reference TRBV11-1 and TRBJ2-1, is EAEVAQSPRYKITEKSQAVAFWCDPISGHATLYWYRQILGQGPELLVQFQDESVVDDSQLPKDRFSAERLKGVDSTLKIQPAELGDSAMYLCASSSPPGLAGRSSYNEQFFGPGTRLTVL.